One and the same sample provided the 5 T cell receptor beta chains below, sequenced in a study of blood T cell repertoires in COVID-19. Sequenced by immunoSEQ multiplex PCR; TCRdb stores in-frame clones only, minus some. The sample lists over 120,000 clones; nearly 90% were seen once. Sequencing used peripheral blood. The source of these receptors is a man in his sixties or seventies with acute or convalescent COVID-19.

The rearrangement links TRBV7-2 to TRBJ2-7, with 9 bases fitting TRBD1. The CDR3 has 14 residues. Germline V lookup: CDR1 SGHTA, CDR2 FQGNSA. Losses at the gene ends were 5 bases for V and 2 bases for J; bases not matched to a gene: 4. CDR3 sequence: CASSPWTGAYEQYF. The CDR3 DNA reads TGTGCCAGCAGCCCGTGGACAGGGGCCTACGAGCAGTACTTC.

The chain uses TRBV20-1 and TRBJ2-1; 12 bases are shared with TRBD2. Germline assignment: CDR1 DFQATT and CDR2 SNEGSKA (reference sequence). Trimming at V came to 3 bases and at J to 4 bases, leaving 10 bases not matched to a gene. The CDR3 covers 17 residues. CDR3 sequence: CSASLGASGRAYNEQFF. In nucleotides, the CDR3 is TGCAGTGCTAGTCTTGGCGCTAGCGGGAGGGCTTACAATGAGCAGTTCTTC.

The rearrangement joins TRBV7-9 to TRBJ1-6; D perhaps matches TRBD1 (6 bases). The CDR3 totals 15 residues. The V gene lost 1 base and the J gene lost 8 bases, with 12 bases spanning the gap. Germline V gene data show CDR1 as SEHNR and CDR2 as FQNEAQ (reference sequence). The CDR3 here is CASSLEDRRDSPLHF. CDR3 DNA: TGTGCCAGCAGCTTAGAAGACAGGCGGGATTCACCCCTCCACTTT.

The gene calls are TRBV5-1 and TRBJ2-1; perhaps TRBD1 as D (6 bases). This CDR3 spans 15 amino acids. Germline CDR1 SGHRS, CDR2 YFSETQ. Trimming took off 2 bases at V and 3 bases at J, with 12 bases between the two ends. CDR3 region: CASSFQAGVYNEQFF. CDR3 in DNA: TGCGCCAGCAGCTTTCAGGCAGGGGTCTACAATGAGCAGTTCTTC.

The V gene is TRBV7-2, the J gene TRBJ2-5; 7 bases agree with TRBD2. The germline gives CDR1 SGHTA, CDR2 FQGNSA. The CDR3 sequence is 14 residues long. After removal of 3 bases from V and 2 bases from J, the junction contained 3 bases not matched to a gene. CDR3: CASSFTSAQETQYF. The CDR3 DNA follows: TGTGCCAGCAGCTTTACTAGCGCTCAAGAGACCCAGTACTTC.